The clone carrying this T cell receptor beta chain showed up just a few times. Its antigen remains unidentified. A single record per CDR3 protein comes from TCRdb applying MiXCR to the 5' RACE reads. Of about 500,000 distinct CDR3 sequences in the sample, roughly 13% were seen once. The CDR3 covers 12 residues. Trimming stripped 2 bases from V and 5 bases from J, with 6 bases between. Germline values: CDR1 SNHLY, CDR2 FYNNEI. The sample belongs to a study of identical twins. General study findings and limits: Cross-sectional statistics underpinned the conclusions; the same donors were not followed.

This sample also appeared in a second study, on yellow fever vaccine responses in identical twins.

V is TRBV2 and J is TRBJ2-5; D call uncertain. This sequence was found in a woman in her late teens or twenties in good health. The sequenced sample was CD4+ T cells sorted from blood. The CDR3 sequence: CASSEPPETQYF. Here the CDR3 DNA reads TGTGCCAGCAGTGAACCTCCGGAGACCCAGTACTTC.